This TCR beta chain derives from a study of CD8+ T cells in alopecia areata. Findings of the study overall: Especially in alopecia totalis/universalis, lesional scalp showed greater clonality than normal scalp did.

V lost 8 bases, J lost 4 bases, and 15 bases lay in between. The germline V gene encodes CDR1 SQVTM and CDR2 ANQGSEA. The CDR3 is 13 residues long. Following RNA extraction, reverse transcription yielded cDNA that acted as the sequencing template. Sequencing was performed with immunoSEQ multiplex PCR; in TCRdb, only in-frame clones are kept and a portion is missing. The sample holds more than 100,000 clones, 55% seen once. This clone came up a few times. The target antigen is unknown. The sequence derives from a human donor in good health. V gene TRBV29-1 combines with J gene TRBJ2-1; TRBD1 is a possible D gene (6 bases). The specimen sequenced was CD4+ T cells sorted from blood. CDR3 sequence (DNA): TGCAGCTACATGGGGGCCCAGTACAATGAGCAGTTCTTC. Encoded protein: CSYMGAQYNEQFF.